This T cell receptor (beta chain) was identified in a study of blood T cell repertoires in COVID-19 (dated by TCRdb to 2020 to 2022). About the study as a whole: Samples from collaborators originated in the United States, Italy and Spain and spanned both the acute and convalescent phases of COVID-19. Sample metadata almost always included a de-identified subject ID, COVID-19 status, age in years and sex. A freely available public database, intended as a resource for researchers studying the immune response to SARS-CoV-2, is where the repertoires were released. Where available, HLA class I and class II types were obtained from metadata supplied by the sample provider rather than from assay-based typing. The dataset comprised deeply sampled blood TCRbeta repertoires from subjects exposed to, actively infected with, or recovered from COVID-19. The material from the prospective study consisted of cDNA or gDNA derived from T cells, B-cell-depleted T cells, or PBMCs. The samples were drawn from the first 160 participants of the ongoing ImmuneRACE study and from more than 1,000 subjects provided by 6 global collaborators. General study outcomes and caveats: How much clinical and demographic metadata was included differed by source and by participant, and the metadata was provided uncurated.

Collaborating institutions collected whole blood in K2EDTA tubes following their own protocols. For TCRbeta analysis, collaborator samples were shipped as frozen whole blood, as isolated PBMCs, or as DNA extracted from either sample type. As to this clone: Its antigen is still unknown. The sample holds no much larger clone one base away, and base qualities are not on file.

TCRbeta CDR3 regions were amplified from genomic DNA using the immunoSEQ Assay, a bias-controlled multiplex PCR. The authors' pipeline ran thus. Nucleated cell counts per sample were estimated from amplification of reference gene primers within the assay. To quantify the absolute abundance of each unique TCRbeta CDR3 rearrangement, sequence reads were collapsed and filtered. For each sample, productive Simpson clonality was calculated as the square root of Simpson's diversity index over productive rearrangements. TCRdb mirrors the immuneACCESS table, restricted to in-frame sequences. Some clones are absent from its copies; in checked studies, under half trace to an unresolved V gene, and the reason for the others is unknown. Clonal size and the V and J genes are those of that table, whereas D and trimming came from the DNA. This sample lists under 200,000 clones; around 87% were detected once. The ten largest clones represent more than 6.5% of the sample.

The sequenced sample was peripheral blood. This TCR was sampled from an elderly woman in a cohort sampled during active or convalescent COVID-19.

The DNA sequence is as follows: TGTGCCAGCAGCACCCAGACTAGCGGGGGGACCCAGTACTTC. This translates into CASSTQTSGGTQYF. The sequence is built from TRBV7-6 and TRBJ2-5; TRBD2 agrees with 12 junctional bases. The junction shows trimming of 5 bases on V and 7 bases on J, and the gene matches do not reach 5 bases of it. CDR1 and CDR2 are drawn from the germline V gene: SGHVS, FNYEAQ. The cysteine opens and the phenylalanine closes a CDR3 of 14 amino acids. The retained sequence is limited to the CDR3, 42 bases, with the frame set at the first base.